This T cell receptor (beta chain) was found in a study of T cell changes during pregnancy in multiple sclerosis. Repertoires were generated with immunoSEQ multiplex PCR, while TCRdb's copy carries only in-frame clones and drops some. Here the sample spans approximately 70,000 clones, 80% to 95% being singletons. The CDR3 totals 16 residues. CDR1 is SGHDT, CDR2 YYEEEE, per germline. Trimming took 2 bases from V and 4 from J; bases not matched to a gene: 9. The clonotype was recovered from a female donor with multiple sclerosis, enrolled in a pregnancy study. Sequencing used CD4+ T cells from peripheral blood mononuclear cells, obtained before pregnancy. This chain joins TRBV5-6 and TRBJ2-3; the match to TRBD2 covers 8 bases. CDR3 DNA sequence: TGTGCCAGCAGCTTTTCCCCAGCGGGGGTGGCAGATACGCAGTATTTT. Protein: CASSFSPAGVADTQYF.